A selection of T cell receptor beta chains follows, all from one sample in a study of CD8+ T cells in alopecia areata. The method was immunoSEQ multiplex PCR; TCRdb's version includes in-frame clones alone and lacks a portion of them. The table lists some 130,000 clones, approximately 48% of them singletons. The sequencing here drew on CD8+ T cells sorted from blood, taken at week 0. The receptors shown here come from a human donor with alopecia areata. CDR3s include the opening cysteine and the closing phenylalanine or tryptophan. A D gene is named only where the DNA matches it firmly.

D gene	V gene	CDR3 length	CDR3 protein
NA	TRBV27	13	CASSFRGTDTQYF
NA	TRBV7-8	13	CASSLARGYEQYF
NA	TRBV19	13	CASSTDGEETQYF
NA	TRBV7-9	12	CASSYLGDSLKF
NA	TRBV2	12	CASSEGYNEQFF
NA	TRBV6-6	13	CASSYGVMNGYTF
NA	TRBV30	14	CAWAAISSNYGYTF
NA	TRBV15	15	CATSRGRVSYNEQFF
NA	TRBV29-1	13	CSVVGTENEKLFF
NA	TRBV29-1	13	CSVESAGTYEQYF
TRBD1	TRBV2	16	CASSDMSRQGDSPLHF
TRBD1	TRBV29-1	13	CSVGDRSAYEQYF
TRBD1	TRBV29-1	13	CSVEEGAYYGYTF
NA	TRBV4-2	15	CASSQGQGANTEAFF